The 3 T cell receptor beta chains below all came from one sample that was sequenced in a study of cytomegalovirus exposure and HLA in healthy donors. The PCR had 60 Vbeta and 13 Jbeta primers. TCRdb's copy holds only in-frame clones and misses some; the assay was immunoSEQ multiplex PCR. This sample's clone table lists about 130,000 clones. Sequencing input: PBMCs. These receptors were collected from a middle-aged woman in good health and CMV-seronegative.

CDR3 protein: CASSQFPSRDRVTATNEKLFF. In DNA form, the CDR3 reads TGCGCCAGCAGCCAGTTCCCCAGCCGGGACAGGGTTACCGCAACTAATGAAAAACTGTTTTTT. This chain joins TRBV4-1 and TRBJ1-4; 9 positions agree with TRBD1. In germline, CDR1 is MGHRA, CDR2 YSYEKL. Unmatched junction bases numbered 17, after V lost 3 bases and J lost 0 bases. The CDR3 spans 21 residues.

J is TRBJ2-2 and V is TRBV5-1; no reliable D call. This CDR3 has 14 residues. Trimming removed 0 bases from V and 4 bases from J, with 7 bases in between. From germline, CDR1 is SGHRS and CDR2 YFSETQ. CDR3 DNA sequence: TGCGCCAGCAGCTTGGAAGCCCTCACCGGGGAGCTGTTTTTT. Translated: CASSLEALTGELFF.

V gene TRBV6-5 combines with J gene TRBJ2-5; D might be TRBD1 (6 bases). The V and J ends lost 2 bases and 2 bases respectively, with 9 bases between them. The CDR3 has 14 residues. Germline loops: CDR1 MNHEY, CDR2 SVGAGI. CDR3 amino acids: CASSYVQGQETQYF. CDR3 DNA: TGTGCCAGCAGTTACGTTCAGGGGCAAGAGACCCAGTACTTC.